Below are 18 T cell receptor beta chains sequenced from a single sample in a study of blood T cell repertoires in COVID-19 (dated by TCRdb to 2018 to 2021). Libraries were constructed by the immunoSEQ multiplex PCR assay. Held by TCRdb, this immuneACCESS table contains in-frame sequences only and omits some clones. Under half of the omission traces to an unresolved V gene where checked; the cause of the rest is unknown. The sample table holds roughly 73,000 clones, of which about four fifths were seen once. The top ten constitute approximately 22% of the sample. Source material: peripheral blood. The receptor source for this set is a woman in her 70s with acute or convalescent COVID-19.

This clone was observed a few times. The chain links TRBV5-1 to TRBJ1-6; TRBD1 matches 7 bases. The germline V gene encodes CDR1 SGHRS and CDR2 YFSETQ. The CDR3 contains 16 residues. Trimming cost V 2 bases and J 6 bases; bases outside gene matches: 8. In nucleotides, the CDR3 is TGCGCCAGCAGCTTTTGGCAGGGGGTGGGTAATTCACCCCTCCACTTT. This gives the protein CASSFWQGVGNSPLHF.

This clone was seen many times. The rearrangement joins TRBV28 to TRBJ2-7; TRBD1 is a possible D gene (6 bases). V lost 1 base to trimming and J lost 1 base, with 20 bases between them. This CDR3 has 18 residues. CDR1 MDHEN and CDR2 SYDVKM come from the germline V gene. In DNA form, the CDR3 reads TGTGCCAGCAGTTTATATAGGTTAAACAGGGCACCTTCCTACGAGCAGTACTTC. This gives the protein CASSLYRLNRAPSYEQYF.

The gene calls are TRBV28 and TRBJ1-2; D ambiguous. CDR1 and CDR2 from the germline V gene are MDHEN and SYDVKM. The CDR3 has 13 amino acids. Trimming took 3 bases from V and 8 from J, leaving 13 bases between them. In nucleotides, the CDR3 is TGTGCCAGCAGTTTGTTAGAGTTGAGCGGCTACACCTTC. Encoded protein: CASSLLELSGYTF.

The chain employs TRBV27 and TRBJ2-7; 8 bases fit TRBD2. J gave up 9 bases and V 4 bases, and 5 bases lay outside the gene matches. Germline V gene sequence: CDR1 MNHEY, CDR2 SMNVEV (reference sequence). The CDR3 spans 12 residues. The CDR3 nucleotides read TGTGCCAGCAGTTCCGCCGGGACTAGGCAGTACTTC. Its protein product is CASSSAGTRQYF.

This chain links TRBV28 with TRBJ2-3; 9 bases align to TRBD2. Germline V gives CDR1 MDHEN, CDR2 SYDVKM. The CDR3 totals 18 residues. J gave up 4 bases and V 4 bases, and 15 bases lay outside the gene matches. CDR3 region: CASSSPRGAGGSADTQYF. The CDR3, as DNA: TGTGCCAGCAGTTCCCCCCGAGGAGCGGGAGGATCAGCAGATACGCAGTATTTT.

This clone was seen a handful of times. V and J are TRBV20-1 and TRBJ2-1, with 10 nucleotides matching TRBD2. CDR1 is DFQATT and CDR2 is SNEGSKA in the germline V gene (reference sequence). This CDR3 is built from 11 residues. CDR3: CRAGGRDEQFF. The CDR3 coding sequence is TGCAGAGCGGGAGGGAGGGATGAGCAGTTCTTC.

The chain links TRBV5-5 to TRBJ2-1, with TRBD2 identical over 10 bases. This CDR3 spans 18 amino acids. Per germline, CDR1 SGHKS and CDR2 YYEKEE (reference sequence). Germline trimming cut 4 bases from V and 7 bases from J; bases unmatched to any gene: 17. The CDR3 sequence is CASSTRTSGAAGLNEQFF. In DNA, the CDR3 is TGTGCCAGCAGCACTAGGACTAGCGGAGCAGCGGGTCTGAATGAGCAGTTCTTC.

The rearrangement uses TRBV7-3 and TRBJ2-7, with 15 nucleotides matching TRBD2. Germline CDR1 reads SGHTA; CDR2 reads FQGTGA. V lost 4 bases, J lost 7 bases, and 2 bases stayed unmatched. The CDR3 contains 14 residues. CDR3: CASSSGLAGGEQYF. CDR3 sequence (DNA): TGTGCCAGCAGCTCGGGACTAGCGGGAGGAGAGCAGTACTTC.

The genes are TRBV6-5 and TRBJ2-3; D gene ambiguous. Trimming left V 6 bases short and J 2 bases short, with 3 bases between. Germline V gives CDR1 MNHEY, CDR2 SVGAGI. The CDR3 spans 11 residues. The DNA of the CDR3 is TGTGCCAGCAGCCTCACAGATACGCAGTATTTT. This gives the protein CASSLTDTQYF.

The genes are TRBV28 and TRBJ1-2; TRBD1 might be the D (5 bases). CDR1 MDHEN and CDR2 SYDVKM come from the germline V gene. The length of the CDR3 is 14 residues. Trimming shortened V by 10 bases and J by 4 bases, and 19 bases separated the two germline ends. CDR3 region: CATREPGRPYGYTF. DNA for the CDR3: TGTGCCACCCGGGAGCCGGGACGTCCCTATGGCTACACCTTC.

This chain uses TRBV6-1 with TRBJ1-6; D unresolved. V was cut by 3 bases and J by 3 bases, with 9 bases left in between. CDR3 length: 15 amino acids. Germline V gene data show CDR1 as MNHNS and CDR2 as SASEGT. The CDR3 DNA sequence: TGTGCCAGCAGTGATGCGGGTCTCTATAATTCACCCCTCCACTTT. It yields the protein CASSDAGLYNSPLHF.

The CDR3 coding sequence is TGTGCCAGCAGTCCAACAGGGAATGCGTATCAGCCCCAGCATTTT. This codes for CASSPTGNAYQPQHF. V usage is TRBV6-5 and J usage is TRBJ1-5, with D maybe TRBD1 (6 bases). V lost 5 bases and J lost 5, with 16 bases in between. CDR3 length: 15 residues. Germline V lookup: CDR1 MNHEY, CDR2 SVGAGI.

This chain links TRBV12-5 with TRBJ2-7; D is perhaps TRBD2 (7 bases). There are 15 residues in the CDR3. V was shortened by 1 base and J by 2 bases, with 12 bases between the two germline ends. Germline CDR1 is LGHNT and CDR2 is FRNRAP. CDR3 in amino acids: CASGLDRGATYEQYF. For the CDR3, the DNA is TGTGCTAGTGGTTTGGATCGGGGGGCCACCTACGAGCAGTACTTC.

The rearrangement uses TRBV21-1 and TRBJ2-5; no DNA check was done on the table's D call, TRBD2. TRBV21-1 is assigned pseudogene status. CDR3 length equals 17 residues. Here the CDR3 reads CASSKMGGGGLQETQYF. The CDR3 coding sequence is TGTGCCAGCAGCAAAATGGGGGGTGGAGGACTACAAGAGACCCAGTACTTC.

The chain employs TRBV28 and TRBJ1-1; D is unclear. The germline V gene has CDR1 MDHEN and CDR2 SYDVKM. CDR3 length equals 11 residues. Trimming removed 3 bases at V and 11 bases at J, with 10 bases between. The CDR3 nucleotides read TGTGCCAGCAGTTTGGAAGCGGGGGCTTTCTTT. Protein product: CASSLEAGAFF. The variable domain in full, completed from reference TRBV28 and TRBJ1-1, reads DVKVTQSSRYLVKRTGEKVFLECVQDMDHENMFWYRQDPGLGLRLIYFSYDVKMKEKGDIPEGYSVSREKKERFSLILESASTNQTSMYLCASSLEAGAFFGQGTRLTVV.

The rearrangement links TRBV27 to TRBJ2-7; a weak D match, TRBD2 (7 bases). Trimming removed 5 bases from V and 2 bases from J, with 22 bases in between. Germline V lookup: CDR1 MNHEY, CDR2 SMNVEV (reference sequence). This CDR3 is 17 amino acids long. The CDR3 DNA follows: TGTGCCAGCAGTCTTGGACAGCGCGGGAGAGGGACCTACGAGCAGTACTTC. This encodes CASSLGQRGRGTYEQYF.

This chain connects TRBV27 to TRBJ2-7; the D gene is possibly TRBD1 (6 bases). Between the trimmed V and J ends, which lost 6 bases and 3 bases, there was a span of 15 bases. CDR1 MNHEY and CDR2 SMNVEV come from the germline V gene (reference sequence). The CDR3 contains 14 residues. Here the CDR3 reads CASSPGTPDYEQYF. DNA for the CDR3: TGTGCCAGCAGCCCCGGGACACCGGACTACGAGCAGTACTTC.

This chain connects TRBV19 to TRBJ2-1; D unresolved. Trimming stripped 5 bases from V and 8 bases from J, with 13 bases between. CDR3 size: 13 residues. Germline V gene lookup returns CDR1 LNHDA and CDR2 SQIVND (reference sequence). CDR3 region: CASSGAKLHEQFF. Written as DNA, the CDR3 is TGTGCCAGTAGTGGTGCGAAACTCCATGAGCAGTTCTTC. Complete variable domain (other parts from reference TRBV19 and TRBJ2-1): DGGITQSPKYLFRKEGQNVTLSCEQNLNHDAMYWYRQDPGQGLRLIYYSQIVNDFQKGDIAEGYSVSREKKESFPLTVTSAQKNPTAFYLCASSGAKLHEQFFGPGTRLTVL.